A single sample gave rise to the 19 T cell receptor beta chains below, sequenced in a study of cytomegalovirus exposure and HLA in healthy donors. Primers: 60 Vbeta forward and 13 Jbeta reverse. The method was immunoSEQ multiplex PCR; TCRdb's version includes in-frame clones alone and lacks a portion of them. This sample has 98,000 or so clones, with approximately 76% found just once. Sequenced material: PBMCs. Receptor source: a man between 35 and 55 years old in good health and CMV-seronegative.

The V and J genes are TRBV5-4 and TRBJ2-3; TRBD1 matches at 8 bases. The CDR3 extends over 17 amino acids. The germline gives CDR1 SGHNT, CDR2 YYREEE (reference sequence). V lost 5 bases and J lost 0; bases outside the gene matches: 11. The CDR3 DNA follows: TGTGCCAGCAGTAACCACAGGGGGACAACTAGCACAGATACGCAGTATTTT. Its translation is CASSNHRGTTSTDTQYF.

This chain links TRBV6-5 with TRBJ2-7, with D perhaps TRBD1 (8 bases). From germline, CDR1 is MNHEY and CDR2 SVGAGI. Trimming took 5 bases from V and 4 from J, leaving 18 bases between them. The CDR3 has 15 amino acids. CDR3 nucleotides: TGTGCCAGCAGTCAATTAGACAGGGGAGGGTACGAGCAGTACTTC. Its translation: CASSQLDRGGYEQYF.

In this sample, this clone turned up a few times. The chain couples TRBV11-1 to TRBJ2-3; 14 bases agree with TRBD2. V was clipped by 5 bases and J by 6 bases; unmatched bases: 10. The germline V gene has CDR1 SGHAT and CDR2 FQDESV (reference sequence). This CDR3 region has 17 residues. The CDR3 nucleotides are TGTGCCAGCAGCCCTCGACTAGCGGGGGGGCCTGGGGATACGCAGTATTTT. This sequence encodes CASSPRLAGGPGDTQYF. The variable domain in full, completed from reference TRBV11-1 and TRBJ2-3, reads EAEVAQSPRYKITEKSQAVAFWCDPISGHATLYWYRQILGQGPELLVQFQDESVVDDSQLPKDRFSAERLKGVDSTLKIQPAELGDSAMYLCASSPRLAGGPGDTQYFGPGTRLTVL.

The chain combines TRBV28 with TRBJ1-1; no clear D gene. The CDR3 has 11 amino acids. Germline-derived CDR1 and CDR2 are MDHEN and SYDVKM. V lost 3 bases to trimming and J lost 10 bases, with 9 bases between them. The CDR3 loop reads CASSFAVLAFF. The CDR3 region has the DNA TGTGCCAGCAGTTTCGCGGTTTTAGCTTTCTTT.

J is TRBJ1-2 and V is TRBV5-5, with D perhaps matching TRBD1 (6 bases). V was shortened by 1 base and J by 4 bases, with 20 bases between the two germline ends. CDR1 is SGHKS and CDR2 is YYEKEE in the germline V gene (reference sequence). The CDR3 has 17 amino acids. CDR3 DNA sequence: TGTGCCAGCAGCTTGCTCACTCACAGGGTTTCGGGCTATGGCTACACCTTC. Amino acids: CASSLLTHRVSGYGYTF.

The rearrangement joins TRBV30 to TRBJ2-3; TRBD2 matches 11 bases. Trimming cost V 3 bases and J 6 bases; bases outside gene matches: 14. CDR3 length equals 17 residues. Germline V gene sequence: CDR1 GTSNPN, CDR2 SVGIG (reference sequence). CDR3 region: CAWRVAGGPGLADTQYF. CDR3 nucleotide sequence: TGTGCCTGGAGAGTAGCGGGAGGGCCAGGTTTGGCGGATACGCAGTATTTT.

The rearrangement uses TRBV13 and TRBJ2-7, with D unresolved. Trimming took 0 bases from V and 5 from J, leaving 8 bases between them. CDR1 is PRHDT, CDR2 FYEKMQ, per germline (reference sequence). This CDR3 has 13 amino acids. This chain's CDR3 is CASSLGGKNEQYF. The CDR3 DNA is TGTGCCAGCAGCTTAGGCGGTAAGAACGAGCAGTACTTC.

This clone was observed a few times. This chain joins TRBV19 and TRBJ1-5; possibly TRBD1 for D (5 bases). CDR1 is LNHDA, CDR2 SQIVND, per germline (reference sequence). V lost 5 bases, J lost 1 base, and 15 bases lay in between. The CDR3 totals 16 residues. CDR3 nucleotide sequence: TGTGCCAGTAGTCCTTGGGCAGGGTCGAGCAATCAGCCCCAGCATTTT. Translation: CASSPWAGSSNQPQHF.

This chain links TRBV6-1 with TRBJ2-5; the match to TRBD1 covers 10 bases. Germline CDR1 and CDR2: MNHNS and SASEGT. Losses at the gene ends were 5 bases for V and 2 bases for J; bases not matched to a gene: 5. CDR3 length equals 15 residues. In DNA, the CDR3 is TGTGCCAGCAGTACCGGGACAGGGGTTCAAGAGACCCAGTACTTC. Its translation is CASSTGTGVQETQYF.

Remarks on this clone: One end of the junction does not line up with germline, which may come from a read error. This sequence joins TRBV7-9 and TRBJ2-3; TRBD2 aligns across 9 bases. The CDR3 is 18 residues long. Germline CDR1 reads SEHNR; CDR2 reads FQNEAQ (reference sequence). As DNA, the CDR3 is TGTTCCAGCAGCTTACTTAAGCGGGAGGCGACGAGCACAGATACGCAGTATTTT. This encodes CSSSLLKREATSTDTQYF.

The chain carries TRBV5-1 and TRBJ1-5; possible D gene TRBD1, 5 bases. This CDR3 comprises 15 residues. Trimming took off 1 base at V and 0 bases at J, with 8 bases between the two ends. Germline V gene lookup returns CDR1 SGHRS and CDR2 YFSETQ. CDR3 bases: TGCGCCAGCAGCTTGCGGGGGGATAGCAATCAGCCCCAGCATTTT. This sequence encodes CASSLRGDSNQPQHF.

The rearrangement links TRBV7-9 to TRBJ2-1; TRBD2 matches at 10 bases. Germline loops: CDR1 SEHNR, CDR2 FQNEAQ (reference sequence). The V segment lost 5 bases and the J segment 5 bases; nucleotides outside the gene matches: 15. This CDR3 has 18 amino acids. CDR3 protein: CASSPGSFSGRYHNEQFF. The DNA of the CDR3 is TGTGCCAGCAGCCCAGGGTCCTTTAGCGGGAGGTACCACAATGAGCAGTTCTTC.

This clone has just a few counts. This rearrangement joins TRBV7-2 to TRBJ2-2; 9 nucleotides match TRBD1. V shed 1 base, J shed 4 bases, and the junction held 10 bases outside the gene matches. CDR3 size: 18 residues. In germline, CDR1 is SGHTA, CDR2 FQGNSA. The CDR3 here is CASSLDLGGQGTTGELFF. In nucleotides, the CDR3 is TGTGCCAGCAGCTTAGATTTGGGTGGACAGGGGACCACCGGGGAGCTGTTTTTT.

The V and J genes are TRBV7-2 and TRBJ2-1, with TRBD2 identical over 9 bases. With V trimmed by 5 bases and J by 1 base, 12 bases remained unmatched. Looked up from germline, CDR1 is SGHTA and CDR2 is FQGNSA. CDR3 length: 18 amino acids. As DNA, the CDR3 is TGTGCCAGCAGCACCCCCTCGCGGGAGGGCCATTCCTACAATGAGCAGTTCTTC. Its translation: CASSTPSREGHSYNEQFF.

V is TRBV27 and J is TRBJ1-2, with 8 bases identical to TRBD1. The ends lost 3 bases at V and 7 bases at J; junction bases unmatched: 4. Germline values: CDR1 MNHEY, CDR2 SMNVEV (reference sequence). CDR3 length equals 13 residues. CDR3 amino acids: CASSLGQVFGYTF. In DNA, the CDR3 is TGTGCCAGCAGTTTGGGACAGGTTTTTGGCTACACCTTC.

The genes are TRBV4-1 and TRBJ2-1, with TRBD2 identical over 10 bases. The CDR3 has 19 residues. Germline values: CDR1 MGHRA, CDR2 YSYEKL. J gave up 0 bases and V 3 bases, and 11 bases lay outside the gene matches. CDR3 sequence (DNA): TGCGCCAGCAGCCAGGGTAGCGGGGGGAATTTATACTCCTACAATGAGCAGTTCTTC. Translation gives CASSQGSGGNLYSYNEQFF.

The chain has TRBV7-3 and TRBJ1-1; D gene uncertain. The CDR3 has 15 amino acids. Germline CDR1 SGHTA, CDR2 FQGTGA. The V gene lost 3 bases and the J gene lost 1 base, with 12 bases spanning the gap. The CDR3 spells CASSLSLDENTEAFF. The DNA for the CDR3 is TGTGCCAGCAGCTTGTCACTAGACGAGAACACTGAAGCTTTCTTT.

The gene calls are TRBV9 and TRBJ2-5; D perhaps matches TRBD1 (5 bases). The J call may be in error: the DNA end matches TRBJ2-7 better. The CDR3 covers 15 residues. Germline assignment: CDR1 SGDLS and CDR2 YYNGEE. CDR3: CASSVAPTGAYEQYF. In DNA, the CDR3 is TGTGCCAGCAGCGTAGCTCCCACAGGTGCCTACGAGCAGTACTTC.

The CDR3 bases are TGTGCCAGCAGTTACACCTACAGGGTGAACACTGAAGCTTTCTTT. The encoded protein is CASSYTYRVNTEAFF. V gene TRBV6-6 combines with J gene TRBJ1-1; D is possibly TRBD1 (6 bases). Germline V CDR1 and CDR2: MNHNY, SVGAGI (reference sequence). The CDR3 consists of 15 residues. Trimming shortened V by 2 bases and J by 0 bases, and 10 bases separated the two germline ends.